The entry that follows covers one T cell receptor beta chain sequence. No antigen is known for it. The CDR3 is made up of 14 amino acids. Germline lookup yields CDR1 DFQATT and CDR2 SNEGSKA (reference sequence). The sample originates from a study of monozygotic twins with inflammatory bowel disease. General study results and limits: Relative clonotype sharing with others was diminished in IBD patients versus healthy twins, particularly with disease activity.

The UMIs contained a 6-nucleotide sample barcode. They were added by template switching during cDNA synthesis. Each CDR3 protein gets one entry in TCRdb, which reprocessed the 5' RACE reads and gives no DNA. Its clone listing holds 440,000 or so distinct CDR3 sequences. Sequencing used blood. The origin of this receptor is a human donor with ulcerative colitis or Crohn's disease, or a healthy co-twin of an affected twin (not recorded which). The rearrangement joins TRBV20-1 to TRBJ1-4. CDR3 sequence: CSAMLGRANEKLFF.